A selection of T cell receptor beta chains follows, all from one sample in a study of blood T cell repertoires in COVID-19. Assay: immunoSEQ multiplex PCR; the TCRdb copy retains only in-frame clones and omits some. The profile shows 250,000 to 300,000 clones, approximately 86% of them singletons. Sequenced sample: peripheral blood. These receptors all stem from a woman between 70 and 85 years old with COVID-19, enrolled during active disease. CDR3s include the opening cysteine and the closing phenylalanine or tryptophan. Each record gives: clone size, D gene, V gene, J gene, CDR3 DNA, CDR3 protein. D genes are given only for firm matches. Expanded clones are given a class, and other clones once, few, many or no size at all.

-	TRBD1	TRBV15	TRBJ1-3	TGTGCCACCAGCAGGCACACAGGGGTGGGAAACACCATATATTTT	CATSRHTGVGNTIYF
few	TRBD1	TRBV9	TRBJ2-1	TGTGCCAGCAGCGTAGAGGGACAGGCCTACAATGAGCAGTTCTTC	CASSVEGQAYNEQFF
-	-	TRBV19	TRBJ1-5	TGTGCCAGTAGTATAATTGGAGGGGATCAGCCCCAGCATTTT	CASSIIGGDQPQHF
-	TRBD1	TRBV7-8	TRBJ2-7	TGTGCCAGCAGCCCAGGGACAGGCCGGGGGACTTACGAGCAGTACTTC	CASSPGTGRGTYEQYF
-	-	TRBV27	TRBJ2-7	TGTGCCAGCAGTTGGAAACAGGGCCACGCCCTGACCTACGAGCAGTACTTC	CASSWKQGHALTYEQYF
-	TRBD1	TRBV29-1	TRBJ1-1	TGCAGCGCCAGGACAGGGGACACTGAAGCTTTCTTT	CSARTGDTEAFF
-	TRBD1	TRBV28	TRBJ1-5	TGTGCCAGCAGTTACCGTACAGGGGTACGGGATCAGCCCCAGCATTTT	CASSYRTGVRDQPQHF
-	TRBD1	TRBV9	TRBJ2-7	TGTGCCAGCTCCGGGACAGGGCCTGACGAGCAGTACTTC	CASSGTGPDEQYF
-	-	TRBV27	TRBJ2-1	TGTGCCAGCAGTATAAGCAGGGCCACCTACAATGAGCAGTTCTTC	CASSISRATYNEQFF
-	-	TRBV7-2	TRBJ1-2	TGTGCCAGCAGCTTAGATACAGGGATATCTGGCTACACCTTC	CASSLDTGISGYTF
-	TRBD1	TRBV10-3	TRBJ1-6	TGTGCCATCAGTGGGGGGACAGGGAATTCACCCCTCCACTTT	CAISGGTGNSPLHF
few	TRBD1	TRBV30	TRBJ1-2	TGTGCCTGGAGTGTAGGGACAGAGGGCTACACCTTC	CAWSVGTEGYTF
-	TRBD2	TRBV18	TRBJ2-1	TGTGCCAGCTCACCAACTTCTAGCGGGGGTTTCGACAATGAGCAGTTCTTC	CASSPTSSGGFDNEQFF
-	-	TRBV5-6	TRBJ2-7	TGTGCCAGCAGCCCCACCTTGCTCCGAGTTTACGAGCAGTACTTC	CASSPTLLRVYEQYF
-	TRBD2	TRBV19	TRBJ2-1	TGTGCCAGTAGTATTCGTGGGCGGGGGACCTACAATGAGCAGTTCTTC	CASSIRGRGTYNEQFF
-	-	TRBV2	TRBJ1-1	TGTGCCAGCAGTGAATTACGGGGGTACACTGAAGCTTTCTTT	CASSELRGYTEAFF
-	-	TRBV3-1/TRBV3-2	TRBJ2-2	TGTGCCAGCAGCCAAGGCGCGGGGGCCCCGGGCGGGGAGCTGTTTTTT	CASSQGAGAPGGELFF
-	TRBD1	TRBV5-6	TRBJ1-1	TGTGCCAGCAGCCGGACAGGGGAGGGCACTGAAGCTTTCTTT	CASSRTGEGTEAFF
once	-	TRBV28	TRBJ1-6	TGTGCCAGCAGCCCCCCCCTTATTACCTATAATTCACCCCTCCACTTT	CASSPPLITYNSPLHF
-	TRBD1	TRBV6-5	TRBJ2-1	TGTGCCAGCACCAAGACAGGGGGAAATGAGCAGTTCTTC	CASTKTGGNEQFF
-	-	TRBV19	TRBJ2-3	TGTGCCAGCGGACAGTATGGGACAGATACGCAGTATTTT	CASGQYGTDTQYF
-	TRBD1	TRBV19	TRBJ1-1	TGTGCCAGTAGTAAGGACAGGGGAGGGGCTGAAGCTTTCTTT	CASSKDRGGAEAFF
-	TRBD2	TRBV5-1	TRBJ2-2	TGCGCCAGCAGCTACGGGGGGACTAGCGCCGGGGAGCTGTTTTTT	CASSYGGTSAGELFF
once	-	TRBV6-5	TRBJ1-2	TGTGCCAGCAGTAGGGAGGGGAGGTACGCTGATGGCTACACCTTC	CASSREGRYADGYTF
-	TRBD1	TRBV30	TRBJ2-4	TGTGCCTGGAGTGTACAGGGGCCAACTCAGTACTTC	CAWSVQGPTQYF
once	TRBD1	TRBV2	TRBJ1-4	TGTGCCAGCAGCTTACCGGGACAGGGGGCAAAACTGTTTTTT	CASSLPGQGAKLFF
many	-	TRBV10-2	TRBJ2-3	TGCGCCAGCAGTTACGGGGGTGGGGATACGCAGTATTTT	CASSYGGGDTQYF
once	TRBD2	TRBV27	TRBJ2-1	TGTGCCAGCAGGGACGGGGGGGCCTCCTACAATGAGCAGTTCTTC	CASRDGGASYNEQFF
once	-	TRBV13	TRBJ2-7	TGTGCCAGCAGCTTAGGGCAGGTACCCTACGAGCAGTACTTC	CASSLGQVPYEQYF
many	TRBD2	TRBV10-2	TRBJ2-5	TGCGCCAGCTCGGGAGGGGGAGGAGAGACCCAGTACTTC	CASSGGGGETQYF
-	-	TRBV5-1	TRBJ2-7	TGCGCCAGCAGCTTGGGACCGGGGGATCCCTACGAGCAGTACTTC	CASSLGPGDPYEQYF
-	TRBD2	TRBV5-1	TRBJ2-1	TGCGCCAGCAGTTCTGTAGCGGGGGGAGAGAATGAGCAGTTCTTC	CASSSVAGGENEQFF
-	TRBD1	TRBV28	TRBJ2-7	TGTGCCAGCAACCCCGGCGGGGGACAGGGTTACGAGCAGTACTTC	CASNPGGGQGYEQYF
-	-	TRBV5-5	TRBJ2-7	TGTGCCAGCAGCTTGGTAGGGGTTGTGAACGAGCAGTACTTC	CASSLVGVVNEQYF
-	-	TRBV4-1	TRBJ1-1	TGCGCCAGCAGTCAAGATCGGGGGAGAAACACTGAAGCTTTCTTT	CASSQDRGRNTEAFF
-	TRBD2	TRBV5-1	TRBJ2-7	TGCGCCAGCAGCTTGGGGGGGCTAGCGGGCTACGAGCAGTACTTC	CASSLGGLAGYEQYF
-	-	TRBV30	TRBJ1-4	TGTGCCTGGAGTTTCGGGAACGGACGGGAAAAACTGTTTTTT	CAWSFGNGREKLFF